This T cell receptor beta chain was captured by sequencing in a study of blood T cells in healthy people across ages. The CDR3 covers 13 residues. With V trimmed by 4 bases and J by 7 bases, 4 bases remained unmatched. The germline gives CDR1 MGHRA, CDR2 YSYEKL. Findings of the study overall: Compared with aged donors, long-lived donors showed fewer expanded clones, suggesting selection.

With respect to this clonotype: Its matching antigen is unknown.

The second PCR ran about 6 to 11 cycles with a sample-barcoded 5' primer and J-beta primers. TCRdb fed the 5' RACE reads into MiXCR, producing one record per CDR3 protein. Among 1.5 million to 2 million distinct CDR3 sequences listed, roughly 32% were seen once. V is TRBV4-1 and J is TRBJ2-7; TRBD2 aligns across 10 bases. This TCR derives from a woman in her 30s in good health. Source material: blood. The CDR3 coding sequence is TGCGCCAGCAGCCCGGGACTAGCGCGGGAGCAGTACTTC. Translation: CASSPGLAREQYF.